This T cell receptor beta chain was captured by sequencing in a study of blood T cell repertoires in COVID-19 (dated by TCRdb to between 2020 and 2021). Regarding the research as a whole: Collaborator samples came from the United States, Italy and Spain and covered acute and convalescent phases of COVID-19. The prospective study material was composed of cDNA or gDNA derived from T cells, B-cell-depleted T cells, or PBMCs. Subjects who had been exposed to COVID-19, were actively infected with it, or had recovered from it provided the deeply sampled blood TCRbeta repertoires that made up the dataset. The repertoires were made available in a free public database intended to serve as a resource for research on the immune response to SARS-CoV-2. The samples were drawn from two sources: the first 160 participants of the ongoing ImmuneRACE study, and over 1,000 subjects contributed by 6 global collaborators. A de-identified subject ID, COVID-19 status, age in years and sex were almost always included in the sample metadata. Where HLA class I and class II types were available, the types were taken from metadata supplied by the sample provider, not from assay-based typing.

Worth noting for this clone: Its target antigen remains unknown. No base quality values were provided; no much bigger clone lies one nucleotide off.

The CDR1 and CDR2 encoded by the germline V gene (reference sequence) are LNHDA and SQIVND. From its cysteine to its phenylalanine, the CDR3 spans 15 amino acids. The DNA shown is the 45-base CDR3, in frame from base 1. V lost 4 bases and J lost 0 bases, and the count of bases not matched to a germline gene is 4. What the study reported, not specific to this receptor: The amount of clinical and demographic metadata varied by source and participant and was provided uncurated.

Collaborating institutions collected whole blood in K2EDTA tubes following their own protocols. Collaborator samples were shipped for TCRbeta analysis as frozen whole blood, isolated PBMCs, or DNA extracted from either sample type. TCRbeta CDR3 regions were amplified from genomic DNA using the immunoSEQ Assay, a bias-controlled multiplex PCR. In the source study's methods: The number of nucleated cells in each sample was estimated from the amplification of reference gene primers within the assay. To quantify the absolute abundance of each unique TCRbeta CDR3 rearrangement, sequence reads were collapsed and filtered. Productive Simpson clonality was computed per sample as the square root of Simpson's diversity index over productive rearrangements. This immuneACCESS table, as held by TCRdb, lists in-frame sequences with V and J called but not all clones. Of the missing ones, under half trace to an unresolved V gene in checked studies; the others have no known cause. V and J calls and clone size are as listed in that table; D and trimming were resolved from the DNA. The sample has under 60,000 clones on record, less than 85% of them singletons. 8.8% of the sample comes from the top ten.

Sample: peripheral blood. This receptor was obtained from a man in his sixties with acute or convalescent COVID-19. In this chain, TRBV19 is recombined with TRBJ2-3, with 7 bases aligning to TRBD1. The CDR3 has the sequence CASSTTGVSTDTQYF. The nucleotide sequence reads as follows: TGTGCCAGTAGTACCACAGGGGTTAGCACAGATACGCAGTATTTT.